This TCR beta chain was captured in a study of CD8 T cells in Susac syndrome. With 5 bases removed from V and 1 base from J, the gap between germline ends came to 18 bases. Germline V lookup: CDR1 SNHLY, CDR2 FYNNEI. This CDR3 has 16 amino acids. Random-hexamer reverse transcription was applied to 0.5 to 1 ug RNA. Amplification of TCR beta CDR3 was carried out by immunoSEQ multiplex PCR, which covered 54 Vbeta and 13 Jbeta segments. TCRdb reprocessed the immunoSEQ multiplex PCR reads with MiXCR, giving one entry per CDR3 protein. In the table there are roughly 120,000 distinct CDR3 sequences, 93% of which are singletons.

The chain uses TRBV2 and TRBJ2-7; D is possibly TRBD2 (6 bases). Sequenced material: CD8+ T cells from PBMCs. This receptor was taken from a human donor with multiple sclerosis. CDR3 DNA sequence: TGTGCCAGCAGTAGGTCGTCTAGCGTGATATCCTACGAGCAGTACGTC. Its translation is CASSRSSSVISYEQYV.